This TCR beta chain was recovered during a study of beta chain features in type 1 diabetes. Reverse transcription of all isolated RNA meant that expressed TCRB transcripts were sequenced. The average read count of naive, central memory and regulatory T cell samples was approximately 3.9 million. Sequenced by immunoSEQ multiplex PCR; TCRdb stores in-frame clones only, minus some. The sample lists almost 350,000 clones, roughly a fifth occurring once. The junction had 6 bases not matched to a gene; V was cut back by 5 bases and J by 2 bases. This CDR3 comprises 14 residues. CDR1 and CDR2 from the germline V gene are PRHDT and FYEKMQ (reference sequence).

The chain employs TRBV13 and TRBJ2-7; 7 bases fit TRBD1. Material: naive CD4+ T cells from blood. The source is a woman between 18 and 30 years old in good health. The CDR3 DNA follows: TGTGCCAGCAGCCCACCAGGGGGTCCCTACGAGCAGTACTTC. Its protein is CASSPPGGPYEQYF.